The rows below give T cell receptor beta chains drawn from one sample of a study of early T cells in non-severe SARS-CoV-2 infection. TCRdb independently ran MiXCR on the 5' RACE reads; one entry per CDR3 protein. The sample comprises around 78,000 distinct CDR3 sequences, roughly 9.1% of which are singletons, and more than 7.5% rests with the top ten. The input for sequencing was whole blood, taken at baseline. These receptors all come from an adult who was a healthcare worker with PCR-confirmed SARS-CoV-2 infection or an uninfected control (not recorded which). The CDR3 runs from the conserved cysteine through the conserved F or W. A D gene is named only where the DNA matches it firmly. Where a row states a size, it is once, few, many or the class of an expanded clone; other rows omit it.

d_gene: NA; j_gene: TRBJ2-5; abundance: NA; v_gene: TRBV12-3/TRBV12-4; CDR3nt: TGTGCCAGCAGAATGGACATGGCGGAGACCCAGTACTTC; CDR3aa: CASRMDMAETQYF
d_gene: NA; j_gene: TRBJ1-1; abundance: few; v_gene: TRBV6-5; CDR3nt: TGTGCCAGCAGTCTAAGCCCGCCAAATCTGAACACTGAAGCTTTCTTT; CDR3aa: CASSLSPPNLNTEAFF
d_gene: NA; j_gene: TRBJ2-1; abundance: many; v_gene: TRBV29-1; CDR3nt: TGCAGCGTCCCTAAGAGGGGGGACAGTAACTCCTACAATGAGCAGTTCTTC; CDR3aa: CSVPKRGDSNSYNEQFF
d_gene: TRBD2; j_gene: TRBJ2-2; abundance: NA; v_gene: TRBV20-1; CDR3nt: TGCAGTGCTAGAGATTATACTAGCGGGGGGCCCGATCCGAACACCGGGGAGCTGTTTTTT; CDR3aa: CSARDYTSGGPDPNTGELFF
d_gene: NA; j_gene: TRBJ2-5; abundance: NA; v_gene: TRBV7-9; CDR3nt: TGTGCCAGCAGCTTATTAGAGACACTCCAAGAGACCCAGTACTTC; CDR3aa: CASSLLETLQETQYF
d_gene: NA; j_gene: TRBJ2-2; abundance: few; v_gene: TRBV7-9; CDR3nt: TGTGCCAGCAGCTTAGGGGCAGGGGCCGGGGAGCTGTTTTTT; CDR3aa: CASSLGAGAGELFF
d_gene: NA; j_gene: TRBJ1-1; abundance: many; v_gene: TRBV5-1; CDR3nt: TGCGCCAGCAGCTTCAGAGGGGTGACTGAAGCTTTCTTT; CDR3aa: CASSFRGVTEAFF
d_gene: NA; j_gene: TRBJ1-5; abundance: NA; v_gene: TRBV20-1; CDR3nt: TGCAGTGCCAGAGATCAGGTAAAGCCCCAGCATTTT; CDR3aa: CSARDQVKPQHF
d_gene: TRBD1; j_gene: TRBJ2-7; abundance: medium-sized; v_gene: TRBV7-9; CDR3nt: TGTGCCAGCAGCTTAAGTGAACAGGGGCGGAACGAGCAGTACTTC; CDR3aa: CASSLSEQGRNEQYF
d_gene: NA; j_gene: TRBJ2-3; abundance: few; v_gene: TRBV7-3; CDR3nt: TGTGCCAGCAGCTTCGCTACCGCAGATACGCAGTATTTT; CDR3aa: CASSFATADTQYF
d_gene: TRBD1; j_gene: TRBJ2-3; abundance: many; v_gene: TRBV4-3; CDR3nt: TGCGCCAGCAGCGCACAGGGGGCAAGCACAGATACGCAGTATTTT; CDR3aa: CASSAQGASTDTQYF
d_gene: NA; j_gene: TRBJ2-7; abundance: NA; v_gene: TRBV15; CDR3nt: TGTGCCACCAGCAGAGATTTATCCTCTGTTTTAGACGAGCAGTACTTC; CDR3aa: CATSRDLSSVLDEQYF
d_gene: TRBD2; j_gene: TRBJ2-3; abundance: few; v_gene: TRBV13; CDR3nt: TGTGCCAGCAGCCCACTAGCGGGTCTGAATACGCAGTATTTT; CDR3aa: CASSPLAGLNTQYF
d_gene: NA; j_gene: TRBJ2-4; abundance: many; v_gene: TRBV5-1; CDR3nt: TGCGCCAGCAGCTTGGCAACCGGGACTTTAAACATTCAGTACTTC; CDR3aa: CASSLATGTLNIQYF
d_gene: NA; j_gene: TRBJ2-1; abundance: NA; v_gene: TRBV5-1; CDR3nt: TGCGCCAGCAGCTTGTCTTCCCATAGCACAAATGAGCAGTTCTTC; CDR3aa: CASSLSSHSTNEQFF
d_gene: NA; j_gene: TRBJ2-1; abundance: few; v_gene: TRBV19; CDR3nt: TGTGCCAGTAGTATAGGAATCTTAGCCAGGGGTCGGTTCTTC; CDR3aa: CASSIGILARGRFF
d_gene: TRBD1; j_gene: TRBJ1-4; abundance: NA; v_gene: TRBV7-2; CDR3nt: TGTGCCAGCAGCACGACAGGGTTCAATGAAAAACTGTTTTTT; CDR3aa: CASSTTGFNEKLFF
d_gene: TRBD1; j_gene: TRBJ2-7; abundance: few; v_gene: TRBV6-1; CDR3nt: TGTGCCAGCAGTGCGCTGGGACAGGGGCATTCCGAGCAGTACTTC; CDR3aa: CASSALGQGHSEQYF
d_gene: NA; j_gene: TRBJ1-1; abundance: many; v_gene: TRBV18; CDR3nt: TGTGCCAGCTCTATCCATGGGGGGCAGGAAAACACTGAAGCTTTCTTT; CDR3aa: CASSIHGGQENTEAFF
d_gene: NA; j_gene: TRBJ1-2; abundance: many; v_gene: TRBV4-1; CDR3nt: TGCGCCAGCAGCCAAGATGGCCTTTACTATGGCTACACCTTC; CDR3aa: CASSQDGLYYGYTF
d_gene: NA; j_gene: TRBJ2-2; abundance: few; v_gene: TRBV6-5; CDR3nt: TGTGCCAGCAGTTCACAGCTACCGAACACCGGGGAGCTGTTTTTT; CDR3aa: CASSSQLPNTGELFF
d_gene: NA; j_gene: TRBJ2-5; abundance: once; v_gene: TRBV3-1; CDR3nt: TGTGCCAGCAGCTCCCGGGCCCTGCCAGAGACCCAGTACTTC; CDR3aa: CASSSRALPETQYF
d_gene: NA; j_gene: TRBJ2-5; abundance: NA; v_gene: TRBV6-2/TRBV6-3; CDR3nt: TGTGCCAGCAGTTATGCCTCCCAAGAGACCCAGTACTTC; CDR3aa: CASSYASQETQYF
d_gene: NA; j_gene: TRBJ1-5; abundance: NA; v_gene: TRBV15; CDR3nt: TGTGCCACCAGCAGAGAGAACAAGATGACAGCTAGCAATCAGCCCCAGCATTTT; CDR3aa: CATSRENKMTASNQPQHF
d_gene: TRBD2; j_gene: TRBJ2-3; abundance: few; v_gene: TRBV5-1; CDR3nt: TGCGCCAGCAGCCTGTGGACTAGCGGGGGGAGGACAGATACGCAGTATTTT; CDR3aa: CASSLWTSGGRTDTQYF
d_gene: NA; j_gene: TRBJ2-7; abundance: NA; v_gene: TRBV6-2/TRBV6-3; CDR3nt: TGTGCCAGCAGTTACTCGGCAGATTCCTACGAGCAGTACTTC; CDR3aa: CASSYSADSYEQYF
d_gene: NA; j_gene: TRBJ1-2; abundance: few; v_gene: TRBV27; CDR3nt: TGTGCCAGCAGTTTATTCTTCGGGGCGAAGGGCTATGGCTACACCTTC; CDR3aa: CASSLFFGAKGYGYTF
d_gene: TRBD1; j_gene: TRBJ2-7; abundance: NA; v_gene: TRBV18; CDR3nt: TGTGCCAGCTCATTAACAGGGGCCGAGCAGTACTTC; CDR3aa: CASSLTGAEQYF
d_gene: NA; j_gene: TRBJ1-6; abundance: many; v_gene: TRBV6-2/TRBV6-3; CDR3nt: TGTGCCAGCAGTTACGCCATAAAGGATTCACCCCTCCACTTT; CDR3aa: CASSYAIKDSPLHF
d_gene: NA; j_gene: TRBJ1-2; abundance: few; v_gene: TRBV4-1; CDR3nt: TGCGCCAGCAGCCAAGCCCCCACTCAGGGATGGCGGCAATTAGGCTATGGCTACACCTTC; CDR3aa: CASSQAPTQGWRQLGYGYTF
d_gene: NA; j_gene: TRBJ2-7; abundance: many; v_gene: TRBV14; CDR3nt: TGTGCCAGCAGCCAAGCGGGGAGCTCCTACGAGCAGTACTTC; CDR3aa: CASSQAGSSYEQYF
d_gene: NA; j_gene: TRBJ2-1; abundance: NA; v_gene: TRBV7-7; CDR3nt: TGTGCCAGCAGCTTAGAGCGGGTTTCCTACAATGAGCAGTTCTTC; CDR3aa: CASSLERVSYNEQFF
d_gene: NA; j_gene: TRBJ1-1; abundance: NA; v_gene: TRBV29-1; CDR3nt: TGCAGCGTTCCAGTACAGAACACTGAAGCTTTCTTT; CDR3aa: CSVPVQNTEAFF
d_gene: NA; j_gene: TRBJ2-7; abundance: NA; v_gene: TRBV11-3; CDR3nt: TGTGCCAGCAGCTTAGGAGGAGGGACCGACATCATCTACGAGCAGTACTTC; CDR3aa: CASSLGGGTDIIYEQYF